A selection of T cell receptor beta chains follows, all from one sample in a study of cytomegalovirus exposure and HLA in healthy donors. TCRdb's table, derived via immunoSEQ multiplex PCR, lists solely in-frame clones and lacks some. The sample comprises approximately 170,000 clones, 60% to 85% of which are singletons, and 1.6% rests with the top ten. Sequencing used PBMCs. These receptors all come from a woman aged 18-29 years in good health and CMV-seronegative. Each CDR3 is given with its conserved first and last residue. The D gene is left open where the match is weak. Expanded clones get a size class; other rows say once, few or many, or leave the size out.

clone_size	cdr3_length	d_call	v_call	j_call	cdr3_aa	cdr3_nt
NA	14	NA	TRBV6-6	TRBJ1-6	CATRTELPRSPLHF	TGTGCCACCAGGACCGAACTACCTCGTTCACCCCTCCACTTT
few	12	NA	TRBV7-2	TRBJ1-2	CASSLRGNGYTF	TGTGCCAGCAGCTTGCGGGGAAACGGCTACACCTTC
once	16	TRBD1	TRBV28	TRBJ2-7	CASSSSRWDRVIEQYF	TGTGCCAGCAGTTCCTCCCGGTGGGACAGGGTCATCGAGCAGTACTTC
NA	16	TRBD2	TRBV9	TRBJ2-1	CASSVELAGGLNEQFF	TGTGCCAGCAGCGTAGAGCTAGCGGGGGGGCTTAATGAGCAGTTCTTC
NA	17	TRBD1	TRBV19	TRBJ2-1	CASSTPLQGAFYNEQFF	TGTGCCAGTAGTACGCCCCTACAGGGGGCCTTCTACAATGAGCAGTTCTTC
NA	15	TRBD1	TRBV28	TRBJ1-5	CASSFDRGGNQPQHF	TGTGCCAGCAGTTTCGACAGGGGTGGCAATCAGCCCCAGCATTTT
NA	12	NA	TRBV6-1	TRBJ2-3	CAGTTSTDTQYF	TGTGCCGGGACAACTAGCACAGATACGCAGTATTTT
NA	19	NA	TRBV6-1	TRBJ1-5	CASSEFRGRGVYSNQPQHF	TGTGCCAGCAGTGAATTCCGCGGCAGGGGAGTTTATAGCAATCAGCCCCAGCATTTT
NA	16	TRBD1	TRBV6-5	TRBJ2-5	CASSYLRGQGPGTQYF	TGTGCCAGCAGTTATCTACGGGGACAGGGGCCAGGGACCCAGTACTTC
NA	14	NA	TRBV2	TRBJ1-1	CASSNRVGNTEAFF	TGTGCCAGCAGTAACAGGGTAGGGAACACTGAAGCTTTCTTT
NA	16	NA	TRBV7-8	TRBJ2-1	CASSGPGISSYNEQFF	TGTGCCAGCAGTGGTCCGGGAATCAGCTCCTACAATGAGCAGTTCTTC
NA	15	NA	TRBV4-3	TRBJ1-2	CASSQDLGGSGGYTF	TGCGCCAGCAGCCAAGATTTGGGAGGCTCAGGAGGCTACACCTTC
NA	15	NA	TRBV4-1	TRBJ1-1	CASSQEAGGAPEAFF	TGCGCCAGCAGCCAAGAGGCCGGGGGGGCTCCTGAAGCTTTCTTT
NA	14	NA	TRBV18	TRBJ1-1	CASSPRTRYTEAFF	TGTGCCAGCTCACCTCGGACACGATACACTGAAGCTTTCTTT
NA	15	TRBD1	TRBV18	TRBJ2-7	CASSPESITGGEQYF	TGTGCCAGCTCACCAGAATCGATAACAGGGGGCGAGCAGTACTTC
few	16	TRBD2	TRBV14	TRBJ2-1	CASSPYLSGSGNEQFF	TGTGCCAGCAGCCCCTATCTTAGCGGGAGTGGCAATGAGCAGTTCTTC
NA	14	TRBD2	TRBV6-6	TRBJ2-5	CASSYGGGDVTQYF	TGTGCCAGCAGTTACGGCGGGGGGGACGTGACCCAGTACTTC
few	15	NA	TRBV7-9	TRBJ1-2	CASTNDRNFNYGYTF	TGTGCCAGCACCAACGACAGAAATTTTAACTATGGCTACACCTTC
NA	13	NA	TRBV19	TRBJ2-7	CASSIANNYEQYF	TGTGCCAGTAGTATAGCCAACAACTACGAGCAGTACTTC
NA	12	NA	TRBV2	TRBJ2-1	CASVILTQGFLF	TGTGCCAGCGTTATTCTTACGCAGGGATTCCTCTTC
NA	13	NA	TRBV6-5	TRBJ1-4	CASGLPGSEKLFF	TGTGCCAGCGGTCTTCCGGGTAGTGAAAAACTGTTTTTT
NA	14	TRBD2	TRBV4-1	TRBJ2-7	CASSPTSGDYEQYF	TGCGCCAGCAGCCCGACTAGCGGCGACTACGAGCAGTACTTC
once	16	TRBD1	TRBV5-1	TRBJ2-7	CASSGTGDSFFYEQYF	TGCGCCAGTTCCGGGACAGGGGATTCTTTTTTCTACGAGCAGTACTTC
NA	16	NA	TRBV28	TRBJ1-2	CASFIPGGGGDYGYTF	TGTGCCAGCTTTATCCCCGGCGGGGGCGGAGACTATGGCTACACCTTC
few	14	NA	TRBV11-2	TRBJ1-5	CASSLATVDQPQHF	TGTGCCAGCAGCTTAGCTACTGTGGATCAGCCCCAGCATTTT
NA	14	NA	TRBV13	TRBJ2-7	CASSLGAVNYEQYF	TGTGCCAGCAGCTTAGGTGCAGTGAACTACGAGCAGTACTTC
NA	13	TRBD1	TRBV5-1	TRBJ1-2	CASSPGQGYGYTF	TGCGCCAGCAGCCCGGGACAGGGGTATGGCTACACCTTC
once	13	NA	TRBV14	TRBJ1-2	CASSQQDSYGYTF	TGTGCCAGCAGCCAACAGGACAGCTATGGCTACACCTTC
few	14	TRBD1	TRBV19	TRBJ1-5	CASSIWTGDQPQHF	TGTGCCAGTAGTATCTGGACAGGGGATCAGCCCCAGCATTTT
NA	18	TRBD1	TRBV5-1	TRBJ2-7	CASSSSFGQGAMGDEQYF	TGCGCCAGCAGCTCCTCTTTCGGACAGGGGGCCATGGGCGACGAGCAGTACTTC
NA	12	NA	TRBV9	TRBJ1-1	CASSGGGDEAFF	TGTGCCAGCAGCGGGGGGGGAGATGAAGCTTTCTTT
once	13	TRBD2	TRBV10-3	TRBJ2-5	CAISAGGGETQYF	TGTGCCATCAGTGCGGGGGGAGGGGAGACCCAGTACTTC
NA	15	NA	TRBV28	TRBJ2-7	CASSLPGRGPYEQYF	TGTGCCAGCAGTCTCCCCGGCAGGGGCCCCTACGAGCAGTACTTC
NA	16	TRBD2	TRBV5-1	TRBJ2-3	CASSLGLAGLTDTQYF	TGCGCCAGCAGCTTGGGACTAGCGGGACTCACAGATACGCAGTATTTT
NA	16	TRBD2	TRBV5-4	TRBJ2-3	CASSFRTSGSADTQYF	TGTGCCAGCAGCTTTAGGACTAGCGGGAGTGCAGATACGCAGTATTTT
NA	18	TRBD2	TRBV7-6	TRBJ2-2	CASSLVGGLAGATGELFF	TGTGCCAGCAGCTTAGTCGGCGGGTTAGCGGGGGCGACCGGGGAGCTGTTTTTT
NA	16	TRBD1	TRBV6-5	TRBJ1-5	CASSSGPDRRNQPQHF	TGTGCCAGCAGTTCCGGACCGGACAGGCGTAATCAGCCCCAGCATTTT
NA	16	TRBD1	TRBV27	TRBJ1-4	CASRGETGGYNEKLFF	TGTGCCAGCAGGGGGGAAACAGGGGGCTATAATGAAAAACTGTTTTTT
NA	11	TRBD1	TRBV11-2	TRBJ1-2	CASSPGTGLTF	TGTGCCAGCAGCCCCGGGACAGGTCTCACCTTC
NA	13	TRBD1	TRBV25-1	TRBJ1-2	CASRDRDLDGYTF	TGTGCCAGCAGAGACAGGGATTTAGATGGCTACACCTTC
once	14	NA	TRBV10-3	TRBJ1-2	CAISDGGHSYGYTF	TGTGCCATCAGTGATGGGGGACACTCCTATGGCTACACCTTC
NA	12	NA	TRBV12-2	TRBJ2-1	CASRLQGDEQFF	TGTGCAAGTCGGTTACAGGGGGATGAGCAGTTCTTC
NA	16	NA	TRBV4-1	TRBJ2-7	CASSLEGHPSTYEQYF	TGCGCCAGCAGCCTAGAGGGACACCCTTCTACCTACGAGCAGTACTTC
once	14	NA	TRBV11-2	TRBJ2-2	CASSQSVGAGELFF	TGTGCCAGCAGCCAATCCGTAGGGGCCGGGGAGCTGTTTTTT
NA	16	TRBD2	TRBV4-3	TRBJ2-7	CASSQDYPSGSSEQYF	TGCGCCAGCAGCCAAGATTACCCTAGCGGGAGTTCCGAGCAGTACTTC